Below, 15 T cell receptor beta chains from the same sample are listed, as sequenced in a study of blood T cells in healthy people across ages. A second roughly 7 to 12 cycle PCR used barcoded and J-beta primers. One entry per CDR3 protein results from TCRdb running MiXCR on the 5' RACE reads. The table records some 710,000 distinct CDR3 sequences, 46% of them present only once. The material sequenced was blood. The receptor source for this set is an elderly man in good health.

This clonotype was found a few times. V gene TRBV6-2 or TRBV6-3 combines with J gene TRBJ2-3; 13 bases match TRBD2. This CDR3 spans 17 amino acids. Per the germline V gene, CDR1 is MNHEY and CDR2 is SVGEGT. V trimming: 5 bases; J trimming: 2 bases; junction bases outside the gene matches: 7. CDR3 loop: CASSHRTSGSYTDTQYF. The DNA of the CDR3 is TGTGCCAGCAGTCACCGGACTAGCGGGAGCTACACAGATACGCAGTATTTT.

This chain connects TRBV25-1 to TRBJ2-7, with 7 bases lining up with TRBD2. Germline V gives CDR1 MGHDK, CDR2 SYGVNS. The CDR3 runs to 14 residues. Trimming cost V 7 bases and J 7 bases; bases outside gene matches: 13. CDR3: CASNTGGAYNEQYF. The CDR3 nucleotides are TGTGCCAGCAACACGGGAGGCGCCTACAATGAGCAGTACTTC.

This chain uses TRBV7-2 with TRBJ2-3, with D perhaps given as TRBD1 or TRBD2 (6 bases each). CDR3 size: 16 residues. The ends were cut back, 7 bases at V and 2 bases at J, with 19 bases in the middle. The V gene's germline CDR1 is SGHTA and CDR2 FQGNSA. The CDR3: CASNFPSGDTTDTQYF. The CDR3 region has the DNA TGTGCCAGCAACTTTCCTTCGGGGGACACCACAGATACGCAGTATTTT.

CDR3 bases: TGTGCCAGCAGCGTAGGGACGGGAGTAGGTGAAGAGACCCAGTACTTC. As protein: CASSVGTGVGEETQYF. This chain uses TRBV9 with TRBJ2-5; D may be TRBD2 (6 bases). The CDR3 sequence is 16 residues long. Germline CDR1 SGDLS, CDR2 YYNGEE. V lost 0 bases, J lost 3 bases, and 15 bases lay in between.

This rearrangement joins TRBV6-5 to TRBJ1-2, with 9 bases matching TRBD1. Germline CDR1 is MNHEY and CDR2 is SVGAGI. This CDR3 region has 15 residues. With V trimmed by 2 bases and J by 4 bases, 5 bases remained unmatched. The CDR3 here is CASSYLTGGGYGYTF. The CDR3 nucleotides are TGTGCCAGCAGTTACCTAACAGGGGGCGGCTATGGCTACACCTTC.

With respect to this clonotype: A much larger clone sits a single nucleotide away, making a read error possible. The rearrangement links TRBV20-1 to TRBJ2-1; D tentatively fits TRBD1 or TRBD2 (5 bases each). The DNA end favors TRBJ2-7, so the J call may be wrong. Per the germline V gene, CDR1 is DFQATT and CDR2 is SNEGSKA (reference sequence). There are 12 residues in the CDR3. CDR3 sequence: CSAPGPYNEQYF. The CDR3 region has the DNA TGCAGTGCCCCGGGACCTTACAATGAGCAGTACTTC.

The gene calls are TRBV4-2 and TRBJ2-3, with D maybe TRBD2 (6 bases). V gave up 0 bases and J gave up 6 bases, with 19 bases separating them. CDR1 and CDR2 (germline): LGHNA, YNFKEQ. This CDR3 has 17 residues. DNA for the CDR3: TGTGCCAGCAGCCAAGACCCCCCGGGGGTGGTTGAGGATACGCAGTATTTT. This translates into CASSQDPPGVVEDTQYF.

This clonotype was found a few times. This chain uses TRBV7-2 with TRBJ1-2; perhaps TRBD1 as D (6 bases). Germline lookup yields CDR1 SGHTA and CDR2 FQGNSA. This CDR3 comprises 14 residues. Trimming took off 3 bases at V and 5 bases at J, with 13 bases between the two ends. This CDR3 reads CASSFQQGAYGYTF. The DNA for the CDR3 is TGTGCCAGCAGCTTCCAACAGGGAGCTTATGGCTACACCTTC.

This clonotype came up a few times. V and J are TRBV27 and TRBJ2-1, with D possibly TRBD1 on 7 matching bases. The CDR3 covers 15 residues. V dropped 6 bases and J dropped 0 bases, with 12 bases sitting between them. Germline CDR1 and CDR2: MNHEY and SMNVEV (reference sequence). The CDR3 region is CASSRQGGSYNEQFF. In nucleotides, the CDR3 is TGTGCCAGCAGCCGACAGGGAGGCTCCTACAATGAGCAGTTCTTC.

This clonotype was counted between two and nine times. The chain joins TRBV6-2 or TRBV6-3 to TRBJ2-1; 8 bases align to TRBD2. CDR3 size: 15 residues. Looked up from germline, CDR1 is MNHEY and CDR2 is SVGEGT. The junction had 8 bases not matched to a gene; V was cut back by 6 bases and J by 4 bases. The CDR3, as DNA: TGTGCCAGCAGGTCGGGGGGGAGCTCTTACAATGAGCAGTTCTTC. Translating gives CASRSGGSSYNEQFF.

This clonotype was counted between two and nine times. This chain joins TRBV3-1 and TRBJ2-1, with 7 nucleotides matching TRBD2. This CDR3 region has 16 residues. CDR1 is LGHDT and CDR2 is YNNKEL in the germline V gene (reference sequence). With V trimmed by 1 base and J by 4 bases, 7 bases remained unmatched. CDR3 region: CASSQVGPSGYNEQFF. The CDR3 bases are TGTGCCAGCAGCCAAGTAGGCCCTAGCGGTTACAATGAGCAGTTCTTC.

This clonotype turned up a few times. This chain links TRBV10-3 with TRBJ2-7; 7 nucleotides line up with TRBD2. The ends lost 8 bases at V and 5 bases at J; junction bases unmatched: 3. Germline V CDR1 and CDR2: ENHRY, SYGVKD. The CDR3 contains 11 residues. As DNA, the CDR3 is TGTGCCATCGGGAGGGTAGACGAGCAGTACTTC. Translated, it gives CAIGRVDEQYF.

This clonotype was counted many times. The chain links TRBV12-3 or TRBV12-4 to TRBJ2-1, with D possibly called TRBD1 or TRBD2 (6 bases each). This CDR3 contains 14 residues. The germline V and J ends were trimmed by 7 bases and 3 bases, with 13 bases remaining between them. CDR3: CASILGGGYNEQFF. The CDR3 DNA reads as TGTGCCAGCATCCTGGGGGGCGGCTACAATGAGCAGTTCTTC.

This clonotype was counted at least ten times. This chain links TRBV12-3 or TRBV12-4 with TRBJ2-7; D call uncertain. This CDR3 has 15 amino acids. Trimming removed 3 bases from V and 2 bases from J, with 14 bases in between. Here the CDR3 reads CASSLSAVVAYEQYF. The CDR3 DNA reads TGTGCCAGCAGTTTGTCGGCGGTCGTCGCCTACGAGCAGTACTTC.

J is TRBJ1-6 and V is TRBV4-1; D gene uncertain. Germline values: CDR1 MGHRA, CDR2 YSYEKL. The CDR3 spans 17 residues. V lost 1 base to trimming and J lost 9 bases, with 19 bases between them. In DNA form, the CDR3 reads TGCGCCAGCAGCCAAGCCGAGCGTCCTACGTTGGGTTCACCCCTCCACTTT. It translates to CASSQAERPTLGSPLHF.